This TCR beta chain was identified during a study of cytomegalovirus exposure and HLA in healthy donors. Findings and caveats of the study: Available immune exposure information covered CMV serostatus only. Investigators reported approximately 150 TCR beta chains as tied to cytomegalovirus. Productive status was seen about 87% or about 30% of the time for most TCR beta V segments in an earlier analysis.

V lost 5 bases and J lost 10, with 12 bases in between. Germline V gives CDR1 SEHNR, CDR2 FQNEAQ (reference sequence). CDR3 length: 12 residues. Use of 60 Vbeta and 13 Jbeta primers characterized the PCR. TCRdb's copy holds only in-frame clones and misses some; the assay was immunoSEQ multiplex PCR. The data show 100,000 to 150,000 clones, with around 78% seen just once and 1.8% held by the top ten. Comments on this clone: The antigen remains undetermined.

Unrecorded immune exposure was likely among donors, who were nominally healthy when sampled. The TCR comes from a female donor in good health and CMV-seropositive. The chain joins TRBV7-9 to TRBJ2-1; possible D gene TRBD1, 6 bases. Input material: PBMCs. The CDR3 spells CASSPYTGEQFF. CDR3 DNA sequence: TGTGCCAGCAGCCCGTATACAGGGGAGCAGTTCTTC.